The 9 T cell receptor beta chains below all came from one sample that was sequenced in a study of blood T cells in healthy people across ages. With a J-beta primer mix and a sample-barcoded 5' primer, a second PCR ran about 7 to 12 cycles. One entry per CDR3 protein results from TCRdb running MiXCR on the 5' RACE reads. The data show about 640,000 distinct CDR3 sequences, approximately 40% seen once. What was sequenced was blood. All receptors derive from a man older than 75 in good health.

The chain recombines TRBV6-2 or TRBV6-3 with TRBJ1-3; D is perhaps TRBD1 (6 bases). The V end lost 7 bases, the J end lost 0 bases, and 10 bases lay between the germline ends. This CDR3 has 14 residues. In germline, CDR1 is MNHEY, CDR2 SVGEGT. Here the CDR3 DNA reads TGTGCCAGCAAACGGGACAACTCTGGAAACACCATATATTTT. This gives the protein CASKRDNSGNTIYF.

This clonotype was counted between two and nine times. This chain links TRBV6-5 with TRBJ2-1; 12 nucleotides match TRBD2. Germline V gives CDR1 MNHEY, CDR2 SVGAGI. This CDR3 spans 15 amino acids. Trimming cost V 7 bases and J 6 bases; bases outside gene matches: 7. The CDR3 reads CASTTTSGRRNEQFF. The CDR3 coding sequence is TGTGCCAGCACTACCACTAGCGGGAGGCGCAATGAGCAGTTCTTC.

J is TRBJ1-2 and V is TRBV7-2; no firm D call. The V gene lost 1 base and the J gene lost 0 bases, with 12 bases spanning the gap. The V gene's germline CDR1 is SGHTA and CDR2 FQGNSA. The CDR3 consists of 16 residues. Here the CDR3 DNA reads TGTGCCAGCAGCTTAGAGTGGTCGGTAGCTAACTATGGCTACACCTTC. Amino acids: CASSLEWSVANYGYTF.

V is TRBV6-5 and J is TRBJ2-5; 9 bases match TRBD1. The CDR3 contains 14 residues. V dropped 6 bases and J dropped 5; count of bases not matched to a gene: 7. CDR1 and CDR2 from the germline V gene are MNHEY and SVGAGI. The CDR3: CASSQTTGGETQYF. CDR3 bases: TGTGCCAGCAGCCAAACGACAGGGGGTGAGACCCAGTACTTC.

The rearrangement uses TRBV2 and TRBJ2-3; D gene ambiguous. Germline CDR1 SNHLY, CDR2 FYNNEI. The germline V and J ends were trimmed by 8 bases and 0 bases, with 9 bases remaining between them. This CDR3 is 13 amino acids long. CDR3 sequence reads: CASVDGSTDTQYF. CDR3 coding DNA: TGTGCCAGCGTAGACGGTAGCACAGATACGCAGTATTTT.

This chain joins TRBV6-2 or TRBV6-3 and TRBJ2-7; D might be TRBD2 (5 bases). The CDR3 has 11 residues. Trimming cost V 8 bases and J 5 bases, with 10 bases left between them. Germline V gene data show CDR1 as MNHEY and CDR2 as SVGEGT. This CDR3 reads CASGVGNEQYF. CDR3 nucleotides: TGTGCCAGCGGAGTCGGGAACGAGCAGTACTTC.

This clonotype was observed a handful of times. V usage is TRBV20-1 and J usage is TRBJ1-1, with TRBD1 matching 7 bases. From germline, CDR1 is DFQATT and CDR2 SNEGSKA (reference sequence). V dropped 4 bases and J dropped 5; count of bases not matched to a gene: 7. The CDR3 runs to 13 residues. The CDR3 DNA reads TGCAGTGCTAAGCTGACAGGGTGGACTGAAGCTTTCTTT. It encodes CSAKLTGWTEAFF.

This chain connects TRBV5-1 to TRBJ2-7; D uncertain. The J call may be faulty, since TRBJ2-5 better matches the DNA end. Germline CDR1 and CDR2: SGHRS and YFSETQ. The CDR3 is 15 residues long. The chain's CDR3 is CASSLDGSYVETQYF. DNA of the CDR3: TGCGCCAGCAGCTTGGACGGTTCTTATGTGGAGACCCAGTACTTC.

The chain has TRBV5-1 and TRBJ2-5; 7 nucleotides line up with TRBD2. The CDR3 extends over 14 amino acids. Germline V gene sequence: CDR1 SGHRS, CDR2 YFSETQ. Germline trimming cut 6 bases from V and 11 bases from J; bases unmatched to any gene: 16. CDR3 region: CASNPGLPSGEQYF. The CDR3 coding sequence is TGCGCCAGCAATCCGGGACTACCCTCGGGGGAGCAGTACTTC.